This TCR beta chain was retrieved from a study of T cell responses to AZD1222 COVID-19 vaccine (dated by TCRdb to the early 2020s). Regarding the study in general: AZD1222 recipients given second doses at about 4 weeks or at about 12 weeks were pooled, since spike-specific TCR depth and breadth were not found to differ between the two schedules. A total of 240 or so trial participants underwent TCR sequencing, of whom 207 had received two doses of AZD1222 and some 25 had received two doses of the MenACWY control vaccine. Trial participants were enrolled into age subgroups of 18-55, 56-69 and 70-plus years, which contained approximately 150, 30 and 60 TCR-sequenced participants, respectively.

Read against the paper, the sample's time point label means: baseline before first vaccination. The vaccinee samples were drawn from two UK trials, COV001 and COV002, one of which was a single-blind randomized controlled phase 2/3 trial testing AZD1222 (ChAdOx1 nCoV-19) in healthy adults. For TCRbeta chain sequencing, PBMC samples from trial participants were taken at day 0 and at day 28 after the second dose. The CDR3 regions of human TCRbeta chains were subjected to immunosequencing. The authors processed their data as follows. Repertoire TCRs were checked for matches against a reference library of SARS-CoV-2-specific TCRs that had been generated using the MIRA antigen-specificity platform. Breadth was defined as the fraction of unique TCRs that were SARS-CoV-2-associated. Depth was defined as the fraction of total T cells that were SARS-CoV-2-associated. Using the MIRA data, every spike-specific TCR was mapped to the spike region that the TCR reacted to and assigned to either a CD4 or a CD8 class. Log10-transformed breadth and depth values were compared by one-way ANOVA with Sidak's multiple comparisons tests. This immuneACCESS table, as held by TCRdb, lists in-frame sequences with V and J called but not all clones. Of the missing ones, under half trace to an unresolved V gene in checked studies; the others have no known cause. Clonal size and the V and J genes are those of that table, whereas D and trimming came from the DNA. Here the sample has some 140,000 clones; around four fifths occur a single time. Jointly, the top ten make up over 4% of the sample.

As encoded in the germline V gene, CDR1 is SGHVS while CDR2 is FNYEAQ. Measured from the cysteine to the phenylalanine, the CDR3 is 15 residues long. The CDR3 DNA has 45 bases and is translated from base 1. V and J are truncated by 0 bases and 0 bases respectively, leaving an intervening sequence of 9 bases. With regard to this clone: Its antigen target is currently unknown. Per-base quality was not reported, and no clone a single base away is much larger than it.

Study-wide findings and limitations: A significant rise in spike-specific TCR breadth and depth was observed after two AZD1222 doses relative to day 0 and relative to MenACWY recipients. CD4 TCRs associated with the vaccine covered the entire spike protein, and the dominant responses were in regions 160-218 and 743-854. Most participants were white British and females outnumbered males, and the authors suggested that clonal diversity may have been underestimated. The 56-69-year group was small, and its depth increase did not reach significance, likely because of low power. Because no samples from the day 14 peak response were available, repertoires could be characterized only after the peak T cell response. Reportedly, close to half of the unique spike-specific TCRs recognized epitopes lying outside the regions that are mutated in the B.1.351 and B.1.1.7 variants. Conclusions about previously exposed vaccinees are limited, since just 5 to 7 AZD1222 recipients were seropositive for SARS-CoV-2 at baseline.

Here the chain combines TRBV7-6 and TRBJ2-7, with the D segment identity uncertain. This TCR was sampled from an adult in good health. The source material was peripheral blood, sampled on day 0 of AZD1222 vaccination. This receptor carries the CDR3 CASSLAAGLSYEQYF. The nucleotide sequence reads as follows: TGTGCCAGCAGCTTAGCGGCAGGCCTCTCCTACGAGCAGTACTTC.